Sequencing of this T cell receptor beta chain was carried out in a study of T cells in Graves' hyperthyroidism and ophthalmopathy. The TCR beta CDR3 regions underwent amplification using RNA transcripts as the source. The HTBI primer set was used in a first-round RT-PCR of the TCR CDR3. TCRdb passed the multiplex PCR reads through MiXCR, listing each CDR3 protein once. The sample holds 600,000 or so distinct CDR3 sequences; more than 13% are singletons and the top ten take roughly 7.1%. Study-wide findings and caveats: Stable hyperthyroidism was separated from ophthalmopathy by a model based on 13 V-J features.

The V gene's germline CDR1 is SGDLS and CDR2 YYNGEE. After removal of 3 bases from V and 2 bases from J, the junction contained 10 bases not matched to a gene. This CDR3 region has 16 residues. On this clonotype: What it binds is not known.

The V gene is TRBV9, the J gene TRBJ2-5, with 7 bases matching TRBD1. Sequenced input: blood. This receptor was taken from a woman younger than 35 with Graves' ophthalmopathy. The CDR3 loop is CASSGGRQGRQETQYF. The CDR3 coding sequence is TGTGCCAGCAGCGGGGGGAGACAGGGTAGACAAGAGACCCAGTACTTC.